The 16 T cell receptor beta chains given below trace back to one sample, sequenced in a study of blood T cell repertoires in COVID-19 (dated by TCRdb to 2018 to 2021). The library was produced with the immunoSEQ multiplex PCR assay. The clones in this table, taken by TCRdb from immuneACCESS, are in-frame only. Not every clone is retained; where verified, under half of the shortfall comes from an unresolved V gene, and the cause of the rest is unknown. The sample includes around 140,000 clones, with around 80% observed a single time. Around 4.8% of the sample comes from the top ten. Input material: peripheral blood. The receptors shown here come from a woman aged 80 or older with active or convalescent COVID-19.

CDR3 bases: TGCGCCAGCAGCGTCGCCGGGACAGGGGGCCCAGAGACCCAGTACTTC. Its protein product is CASSVAGTGGPETQYF. V is TRBV5-1 and J is TRBJ2-5, with 12 bases fitting TRBD1. The V gene end was trimmed by 4 bases and the J gene end by 4 bases; junction bases not matched to a gene: 8. This CDR3 contains 16 residues. The V gene's germline CDR1 is SGHRS and CDR2 YFSETQ.

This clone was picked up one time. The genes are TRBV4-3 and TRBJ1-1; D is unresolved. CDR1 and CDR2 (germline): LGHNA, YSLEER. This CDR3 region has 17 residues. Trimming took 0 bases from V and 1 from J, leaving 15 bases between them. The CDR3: CASSQDLVGGWNTEAFF. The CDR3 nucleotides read TGCGCCAGCAGCCAAGATCTTGTAGGAGGGTGGAACACTGAAGCTTTCTTT.

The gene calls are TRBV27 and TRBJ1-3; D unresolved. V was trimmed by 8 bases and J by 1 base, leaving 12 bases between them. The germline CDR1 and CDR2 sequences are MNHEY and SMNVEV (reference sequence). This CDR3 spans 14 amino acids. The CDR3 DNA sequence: TGTGCCAGCCGAGCTTCTGGTTCTGGAAACACCATATATTTT. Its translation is CASRASGSGNTIYF.

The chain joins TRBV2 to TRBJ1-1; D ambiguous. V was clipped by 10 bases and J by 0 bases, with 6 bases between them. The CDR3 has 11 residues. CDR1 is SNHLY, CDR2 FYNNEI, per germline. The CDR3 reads CATVMNTEAFF. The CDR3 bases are TGTGCCACGGTCATGAACACTGAAGCTTTCTTT.

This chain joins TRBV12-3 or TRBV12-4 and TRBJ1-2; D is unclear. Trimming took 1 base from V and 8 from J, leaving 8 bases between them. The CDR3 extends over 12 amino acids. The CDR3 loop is CASSLEVRGYTF. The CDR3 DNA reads TGTGCCAGCAGTTTAGAAGTACGGGGCTACACCTTC.

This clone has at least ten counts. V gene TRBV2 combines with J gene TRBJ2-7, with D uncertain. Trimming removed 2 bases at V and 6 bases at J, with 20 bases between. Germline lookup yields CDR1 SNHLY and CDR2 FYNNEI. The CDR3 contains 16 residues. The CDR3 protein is CASSERQISGAVEQYF. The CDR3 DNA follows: TGTGCCAGCAGTGAAAGGCAGATTTCTGGAGCAGTCGAGCAGTACTTC. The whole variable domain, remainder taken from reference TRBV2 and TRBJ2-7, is EPEVTQTPSHQVTQMGQEVILRCVPISNHLYFYWYRQILGQKVEFLVSFYNNEISEKSEIFDDQFSVERPDGSNFTLKIRSTKLEDSAMYFCASSERQISGAVEQYFGPGTRLTVT.

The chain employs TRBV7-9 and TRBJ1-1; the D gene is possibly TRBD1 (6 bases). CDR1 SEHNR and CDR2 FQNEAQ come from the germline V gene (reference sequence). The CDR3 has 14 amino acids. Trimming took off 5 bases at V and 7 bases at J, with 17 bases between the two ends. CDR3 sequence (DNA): TGTGCCAGCAGCCCAGGGGAGGGCGGGCGTGAAGCTTTCTTT. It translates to CASSPGEGGREAFF.

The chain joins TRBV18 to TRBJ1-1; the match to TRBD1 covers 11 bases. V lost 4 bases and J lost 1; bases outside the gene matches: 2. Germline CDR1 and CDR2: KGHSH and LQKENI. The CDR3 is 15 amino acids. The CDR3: CASSRTGGENTEAFF. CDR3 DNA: TGTGCCAGCTCACGGACAGGGGGCGAGAACACTGAAGCTTTCTTT.

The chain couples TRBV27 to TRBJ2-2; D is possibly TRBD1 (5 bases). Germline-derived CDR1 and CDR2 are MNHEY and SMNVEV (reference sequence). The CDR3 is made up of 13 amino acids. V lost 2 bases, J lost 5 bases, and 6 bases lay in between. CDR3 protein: CASSLPGTGELFF. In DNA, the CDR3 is TGTGCCAGCAGTTTACCAGGGACCGGGGAGCTGTTTTTT.

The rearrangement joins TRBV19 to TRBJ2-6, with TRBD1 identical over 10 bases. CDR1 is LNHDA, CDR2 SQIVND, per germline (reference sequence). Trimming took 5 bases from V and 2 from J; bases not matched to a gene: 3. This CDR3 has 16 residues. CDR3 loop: CASSGTGEPGANVLTF. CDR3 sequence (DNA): TGTGCCAGTAGTGGGACAGGGGAGCCTGGGGCCAACGTCCTGACTTTC.

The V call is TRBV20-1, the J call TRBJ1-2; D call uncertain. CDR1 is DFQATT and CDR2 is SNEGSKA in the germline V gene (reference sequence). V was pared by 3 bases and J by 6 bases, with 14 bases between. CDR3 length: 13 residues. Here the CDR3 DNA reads TGCAGTGCTAGTAGTCGCGGGGTGAATGGCTACACCTTC. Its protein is CSASSRGVNGYTF.

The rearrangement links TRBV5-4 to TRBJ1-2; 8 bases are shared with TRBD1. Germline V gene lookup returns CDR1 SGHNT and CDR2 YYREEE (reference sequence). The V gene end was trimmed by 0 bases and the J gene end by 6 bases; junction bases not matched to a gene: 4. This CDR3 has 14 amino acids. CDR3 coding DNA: TGTGCCAGCAGCTTGGGACAGGGGACGAATGGCTACACCTTC. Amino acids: CASSLGQGTNGYTF.

The CDR3 spells CASSFPLAGGYTF. DNA of the CDR3: TGTGCCAGCAGCTTTCCCCTAGCGGGTGGCTACACCTTC. V is TRBV11-2 and J is TRBJ1-2; D unclear. The CDR3 totals 13 residues. Germline-derived CDR1 and CDR2 are SGHAT and FQNNGV. V lost 3 bases and J 7 bases, leaving 12 bases between the germline ends.

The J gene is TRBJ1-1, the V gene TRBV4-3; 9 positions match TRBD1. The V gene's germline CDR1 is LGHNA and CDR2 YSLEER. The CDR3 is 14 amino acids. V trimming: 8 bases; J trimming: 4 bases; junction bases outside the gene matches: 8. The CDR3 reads CASCRRQGGTEAFF. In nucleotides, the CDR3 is TGCGCCAGCTGTCGCCGACAGGGGGGCACTGAAGCTTTCTTT.

The CDR3 spells CATSTDRGGQFF. The CDR3 nucleotides read TGTGCCACCAGTACGGATAGAGGTGGGCAGTTCTTC. V is TRBV24-1 and J is TRBJ2-1; D uncertain. This CDR3 is 12 amino acids long. CDR1 KGHDR and CDR2 SFDVKD come from the germline V gene. V gave up 6 bases and J gave up 12 bases, with 14 bases separating them.

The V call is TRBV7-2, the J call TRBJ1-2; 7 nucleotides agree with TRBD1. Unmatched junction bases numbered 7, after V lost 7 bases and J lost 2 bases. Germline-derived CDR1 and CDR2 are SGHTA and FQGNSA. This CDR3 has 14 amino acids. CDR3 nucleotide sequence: TGTGCCAGCACTCTCAACAGGGGAAACTATGGCTACACCTTC. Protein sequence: CASTLNRGNYGYTF.